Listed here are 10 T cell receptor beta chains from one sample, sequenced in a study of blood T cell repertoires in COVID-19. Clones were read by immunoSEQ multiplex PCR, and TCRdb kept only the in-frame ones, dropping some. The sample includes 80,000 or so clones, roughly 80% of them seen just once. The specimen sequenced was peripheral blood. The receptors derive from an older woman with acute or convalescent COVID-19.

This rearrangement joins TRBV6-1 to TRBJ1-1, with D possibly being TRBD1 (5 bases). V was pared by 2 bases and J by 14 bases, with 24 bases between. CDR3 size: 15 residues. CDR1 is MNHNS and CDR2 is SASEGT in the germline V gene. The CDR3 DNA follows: TGTGCCAGCAGTGAAATGGGGGGGAAGGATGGCTCCGAATTCTTT. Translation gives CASSEMGGKDGSEFF.

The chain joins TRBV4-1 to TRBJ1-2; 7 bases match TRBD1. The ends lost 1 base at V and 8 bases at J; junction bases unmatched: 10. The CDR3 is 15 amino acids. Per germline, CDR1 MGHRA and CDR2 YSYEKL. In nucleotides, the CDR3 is TGCGCCAGCAGCCAAGTCCTAACAGGGGCTCGGGGCTACACCTTC. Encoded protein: CASSQVLTGARGYTF.

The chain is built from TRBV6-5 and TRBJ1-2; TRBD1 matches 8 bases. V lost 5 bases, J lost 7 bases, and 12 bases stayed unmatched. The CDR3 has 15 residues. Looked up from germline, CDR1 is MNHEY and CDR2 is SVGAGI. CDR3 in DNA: TGTGCCAGCAGTACAGGGGGATCCCCCCTCAGTGGCTACACCTTC. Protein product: CASSTGGSPLSGYTF.

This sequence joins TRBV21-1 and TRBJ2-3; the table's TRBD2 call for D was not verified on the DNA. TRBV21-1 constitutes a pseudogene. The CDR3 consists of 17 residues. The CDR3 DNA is TGTGCCAGCAGCAATTTGGCAGAGGTAACTAGCACAGATACGCAGTATTTT. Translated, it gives CASSNLAEVTSTDTQYF.

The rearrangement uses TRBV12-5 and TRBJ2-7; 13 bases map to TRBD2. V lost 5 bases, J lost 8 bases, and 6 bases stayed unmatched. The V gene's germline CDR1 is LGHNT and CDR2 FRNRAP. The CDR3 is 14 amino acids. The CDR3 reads CASGPGTSGDQQYF. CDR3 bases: TGTGCTAGTGGTCCGGGGACTAGCGGGGACCAGCAGTACTTC.

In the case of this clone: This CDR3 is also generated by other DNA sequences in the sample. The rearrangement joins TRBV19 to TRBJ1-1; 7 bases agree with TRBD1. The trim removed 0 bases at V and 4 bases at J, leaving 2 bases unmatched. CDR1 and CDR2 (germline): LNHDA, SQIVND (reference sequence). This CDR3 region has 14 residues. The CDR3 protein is CASSIEAGGTEAFF. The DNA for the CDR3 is TGTGCCAGTAGTATAGAGGCAGGGGGCACTGAAGCTTTCTTT.

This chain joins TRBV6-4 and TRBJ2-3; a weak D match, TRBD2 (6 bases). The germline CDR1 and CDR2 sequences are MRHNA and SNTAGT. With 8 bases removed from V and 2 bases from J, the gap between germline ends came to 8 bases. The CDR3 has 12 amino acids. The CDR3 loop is CASGTFTDTQYF. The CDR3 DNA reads TGTGCCAGCGGGACTTTCACAGATACGCAGTATTTT.

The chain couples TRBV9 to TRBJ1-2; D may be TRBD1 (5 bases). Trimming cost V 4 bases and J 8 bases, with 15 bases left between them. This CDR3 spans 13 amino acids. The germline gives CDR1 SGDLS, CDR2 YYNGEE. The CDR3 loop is CASSIGTGGGYTF. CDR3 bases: TGTGCCAGCAGCATTGGGACGGGAGGCGGCTACACCTTC.

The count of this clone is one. This CDR3 is CASSLRQGANYGYTF. Here the CDR3 DNA reads TGTGCCAGCAGCTTAAGACAGGGGGCGAACTATGGCTACACCTTC. The V and J genes are TRBV7-2 and TRBJ1-2, with 10 bases that match TRBD1. Germline assignment: CDR1 SGHTA and CDR2 FQGNSA. The V and J ends lost 2 bases and 2 bases, in that order; junction bases with no gene match: 2. This CDR3 contains 15 residues.

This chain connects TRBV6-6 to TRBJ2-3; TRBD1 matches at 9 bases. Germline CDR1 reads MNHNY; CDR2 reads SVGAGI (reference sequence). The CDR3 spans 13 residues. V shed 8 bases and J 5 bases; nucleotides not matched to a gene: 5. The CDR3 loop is CASAGQGIDTQYF. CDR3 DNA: TGTGCCAGCGCAGGACAGGGGATAGATACGCAGTATTTT.